This T cell receptor beta chain came from a study of patients and donors after allogeneic stem cell transplantation. This clonotype ranks as hyperexpanded. Using its own MiXCR run on the RT-PCR reads, TCRdb lists one record per CDR3 protein. Of 550 to 700 distinct CDR3 sequences listed, about 2.5% are singletons. V lost 4 bases to trimming and J lost 5 bases, with 13 bases between them. This CDR3 contains 14 residues. Germline CDR1 reads SEHNR; CDR2 reads FQNEAQ (reference sequence). The TCR originated in a human donor who was either an allogeneic HSCT recipient or a stem cell or donor lymphocyte infusion donor (not recorded which). It is not recorded whose cells these are; they may come from a transplant donor. What was sequenced was blood, either unsorted or a sorted T cell fraction (not recorded which). V usage is TRBV7-9 and J usage is TRBJ2-3, with D perhaps matching TRBD2 (5 bases). CDR3: CASSSLESGDTQYF. The CDR3 coding sequence is TGTGCCAGCAGCTCCTTGGAGAGCGGAGATACGCAGTATTTT.